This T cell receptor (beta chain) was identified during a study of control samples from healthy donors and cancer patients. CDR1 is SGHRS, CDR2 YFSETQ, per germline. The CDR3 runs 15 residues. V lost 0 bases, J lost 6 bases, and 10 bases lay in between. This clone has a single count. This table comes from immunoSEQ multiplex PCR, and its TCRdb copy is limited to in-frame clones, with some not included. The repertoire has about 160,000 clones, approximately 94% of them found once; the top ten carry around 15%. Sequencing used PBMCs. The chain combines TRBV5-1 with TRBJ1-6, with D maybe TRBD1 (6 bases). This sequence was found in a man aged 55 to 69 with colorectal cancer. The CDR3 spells CASSLAPGANSPLHF. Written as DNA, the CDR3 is TGCGCCAGCAGCTTGGCACCAGGGGCTAATTCACCCCTCCACTTT. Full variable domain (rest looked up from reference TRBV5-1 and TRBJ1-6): KAGVTQTPRYLIKTRGQQVTLSCSPISGHRSVSWYQQTPGQGLQFLFEYFSETQRNKGNFPGRFSGRQFSNSRSEMNVSTLELGDSALYLCASSLAPGANSPLHFGNGTRLTVT.